The 31 T cell receptor beta chains listed next were all sequenced from one sample in a study of cytomegalovirus exposure and HLA in healthy donors. The PCR contained 60 Vbeta and 13 Jbeta primers. Sequencing used immunoSEQ multiplex PCR; TCRdb keeps in-frame clones, though not all of them. Among about 210,000 clones listed, about four fifths were seen once. What was sequenced was PBMCs. Receptors originate from a woman aged 45-65 years in good health and CMV-seropositive.

The CDR3, as DNA: TGTGCCAGCAGCTATACAGGAATGAACACTGAAGCTTTCTTT. It specifies CASSYTGMNTEAFF. The J gene is TRBJ1-1, the V gene TRBV28; D is perhaps TRBD1 (5 bases). The germline CDR1 and CDR2 sequences are MDHEN and SYDVKM. Trimming removed 6 bases at V and 0 bases at J, with 11 bases between. The CDR3 totals 14 residues.

The CDR3 loop is CASTGGVGPPGYTF. CDR3 nucleotide sequence: TGTGCCTCCACTGGGGGGGTGGGTCCTCCTGGCTACACCTTC. V gene TRBV9 combines with J gene TRBJ1-2; D is possibly TRBD1 (5 bases). The germline gives CDR1 SGDLS, CDR2 YYNGEE. This CDR3 has 14 amino acids. Deletions cut 10 bases from V and 7 bases from J, with 23 bases between.

The chain recombines TRBV2 with TRBJ2-5; D uncertain. The CDR3 contains 17 residues. Germline V gives CDR1 SNHLY, CDR2 FYNNEI. Trimming removed 7 bases from V and 0 bases from J, with 21 bases in between. The CDR3 here is CASIGAAYAPYQETQYF. The DNA for the CDR3 is TGTGCCAGCATCGGCGCGGCCTATGCACCGTACCAAGAGACCCAGTACTTC. Together with reference TRBV2 and TRBJ2-5, the CDR3 gives the full variable domain: EPEVTQTPSHQVTQMGQEVILRCVPISNHLYFYWYRQILGQKVEFLVSFYNNEISEKSEIFDDQFSVERPDGSNFTLKIRSTKLEDSAMYFCASIGAAYAPYQETQYFGPGTRLLVL.

The J gene is TRBJ2-5, the V gene TRBV9; a possible D gene is TRBD2 (5 bases). V lost 1 base, J lost 5 bases, and 15 bases lay in between. The CDR3 has 15 residues. Germline CDR1 SGDLS, CDR2 YYNGEE. CDR3 residues: CASSVLLASGETQYF. The CDR3 nucleotides read TGTGCCAGCAGCGTATTGTTAGCGAGTGGGGAGACCCAGTACTTC.

V usage is TRBV15 and J usage is TRBJ1-5; the match to TRBD1 covers 9 bases. The CDR3 is 15 residues long. In germline, CDR1 is LNHNV, CDR2 YYDKDF (reference sequence). Losses at the gene ends were 3 bases for V and 2 bases for J; bases not matched to a gene: 2. The CDR3 coding sequence is TGTGCCACCAGCAGGCGACAGGGGGGCAATCAGCCCCAGCATTTT. Its translation is CATSRRQGGNQPQHF.

Points on this clone: This same CDR3 is encoded by further DNA sequences in the sample. The chain recombines TRBV2 with TRBJ2-7; 8 bases are a match to TRBD1. Per germline, CDR1 SNHLY and CDR2 FYNNEI. CDR3 size: 12 residues. Trimming cost V 6 bases and J 4 bases; bases outside gene matches: 2. The CDR3 DNA sequence: TGTGCCAGCAGAGGACAGGGTTACGAGCAGTACTTC. It codes for CASRGQGYEQYF.

V is TRBV19 and J is TRBJ2-5, with 9 bases fitting TRBD1. V lost 5 bases to trimming and J lost 1 base; unmatched junction nucleotides: 14. Germline CDR1 and CDR2: LNHDA and SQIVND (reference sequence). This CDR3 has 18 amino acids. As DNA, the CDR3 is TGTGCCAGTAGTCCCCAACACCGGGACAGGGTTTTCCAAGAGACCCAGTACTTC. Protein sequence: CASSPQHRDRVFQETQYF. Full variable domain (missing parts from reference TRBV19 and TRBJ2-5): DGGITQSPKYLFRKEGQNVTLSCEQNLNHDAMYWYRQDPGQGLRLIYYSQIVNDFQKGDIAEGYSVSREKKESFPLTVTSAQKNPTAFYLCASSPQHRDRVFQETQYFGPGTRLLVL.

V is TRBV4-3 and J is TRBJ2-3; 9 bases are shared with TRBD2. The trim removed 0 bases at V and 8 bases at J, leaving 6 bases unmatched. Germline V gives CDR1 LGHNA, CDR2 YSLEER. This CDR3 is built from 15 residues. CDR3 in amino acids: CASSQDGRGGATQYF. The CDR3 coding sequence is TGCGCCAGCAGCCAAGATGGGCGGGGGGGCGCTACGCAGTATTTT.

This chain connects TRBV14 to TRBJ2-1; 14 nucleotides agree with TRBD2. There are 17 residues in the CDR3. V lost 4 bases and J lost 4; bases outside the gene matches: 6. Looked up from germline, CDR1 is SGHDN and CDR2 is FVKESK. The CDR3 nucleotides read TGTGCCAGCAGCCCGGGACTAGCGGGGGTTATATACAATGAGCAGTTCTTC. Translated: CASSPGLAGVIYNEQFF.

V gene TRBV7-2 combines with J gene TRBJ1-1, with D perhaps matching TRBD1 (6 bases). Germline CDR1 SGHTA, CDR2 FQGNSA. Deletions cut 6 bases from V and 7 bases from J, with 15 bases between. CDR3 length: 13 amino acids. CDR3 region: CASSLTGPFEAFF. In DNA, the CDR3 is TGTGCCAGCAGTCTGACAGGCCCCTTTGAAGCTTTCTTT.

The chain joins TRBV19 to TRBJ1-3; 7 positions match TRBD1. V was pared by 4 bases and J by 0 bases, with 6 bases of the junction left unmatched. CDR3 size: 16 residues. Germline-derived CDR1 and CDR2 are LNHDA and SQIVND (reference sequence). In DNA form, the CDR3 reads TGTGCCAGTAGTAAGGGGACAGTCTCCTCTGGAAACACCATATATTTT. As protein: CASSKGTVSSGNTIYF.

The chain uses TRBV5-1 and TRBJ1-4, with 8 bases matching TRBD1. V lost 6 bases and J lost 0; bases outside the gene matches: 4. The CDR3 spans 15 residues. Germline CDR1 and CDR2: SGHRS and YFSETQ. CDR3 in amino acids: CASTGGIATNEKLFF. The CDR3 DNA reads as TGCGCCAGCACAGGGGGCATTGCAACTAATGAAAAACTGTTTTTT.

The chain carries TRBV28 and TRBJ1-5, with 9 bases lining up with TRBD1. CDR3 size: 14 residues. The V segment lost 4 bases and the J segment 4 bases; nucleotides outside the gene matches: 2. Germline values: CDR1 MDHEN, CDR2 SYDVKM. The CDR3 spells CASSSTGGNQPQHF. CDR3 sequence (DNA): TGTGCCAGCAGTTCGACAGGGGGGAATCAGCCCCAGCATTTT.

This sequence joins TRBV27 and TRBJ2-5; D is perhaps TRBD1 (5 bases). The CDR3 has 15 amino acids. CDR1 is MNHEY and CDR2 is SMNVEV in the germline V gene (reference sequence). V gave up 2 bases and J gave up 2 bases, with 12 bases separating them. DNA of the CDR3: TGTGCCAGCAGTTTACAGGGATATCTACAAGAGACCCAGTACTTC. Its translation is CASSLQGYLQETQYF.

The chain has TRBV7-9 and TRBJ1-3; tentative D call: TRBD1 (6 bases). V lost 6 bases to trimming and J lost 3 bases, with 21 bases between them. The CDR3 has 17 residues. Per germline, CDR1 SEHNR and CDR2 FQNEAQ (reference sequence). DNA for the CDR3: TGTGCCAGCAGACCCCCTAGGGGGGGAGGCTTTGGAAACACCATATATTTT. It yields the protein CASRPPRGGGFGNTIYF. Full variable domain (missing parts from reference TRBV7-9 and TRBJ1-3): DTGVSQNPRHKITKRGQNVTFRCDPISEHNRLYWYRQTLGQGPEFLTYFQNEAQLEKSRLLSDRFSAERPKGSFSTLEIQRTEQGDSAMYLCASRPPRGGGFGNTIYFGEGSWLTVV.

The rearrangement joins TRBV27 to TRBJ2-7, with 7 bases identical to TRBD1. V was clipped by 8 bases and J by 1 base; unmatched bases: 5. CDR3 size: 13 residues. Germline-derived CDR1 and CDR2 are MNHEY and SMNVEV (reference sequence). DNA of the CDR3: TGTGCCAGCGGAGCACAGGGGTCCTACGAGCAGTACTTC. Translating it yields CASGAQGSYEQYF.

This clone came up a few times. Other DNA sequences within the sample encode an identical CDR3. The gene calls are TRBV7-6 and TRBJ2-7; TRBD1 agrees at 8 bases. J lost 4 bases, V lost 2 bases, and 1 base had no gene match. The CDR3 totals 13 residues. CDR1 SGHVS and CDR2 FNYEAQ come from the germline V gene. The DNA for the CDR3 is TGTGCCAGCAGCTTAACAGGGGGATACGAGCAGTACTTC. It encodes CASSLTGGYEQYF.

The gene calls are TRBV5-1 and TRBJ2-1; D uncertain. This CDR3 has 13 amino acids. V lost 0 bases to trimming and J lost 3 bases, with 4 bases between them. Per the germline V gene, CDR1 is SGHRS and CDR2 is YFSETQ. As DNA, the CDR3 is TGCGCCAGCAGCTTGGCAGTCTACAATGAGCAGTTCTTC. It is translated as CASSLAVYNEQFF.

The chain links TRBV29-1 to TRBJ2-2; TRBD2 agrees at 7 bases. CDR3 length: 18 amino acids. Germline values: CDR1 SQVTM, CDR2 ANQGSEA. The V and J ends lost 7 bases and 4 bases, in that order; junction bases with no gene match: 21. In DNA, the CDR3 is TGCAGCGGCAATGCTACCCGCGGGGGAATGGTTTGCACCGGGGAGCTGTTTTTT. This gives the protein CSGNATRGGMVCTGELFF.

Worth noting for this clone: An end of the junction differs from the germline gene, which may be a read error. The same CDR3 arises from other DNA sequences in this sample as well. The chain has TRBV2 and TRBJ1-5; tentatively, D is TRBD1 (5 bases). Germline CDR1 reads SNHLY; CDR2 reads FYNNEI. This CDR3 has 14 residues. The CDR3 nucleotides are TGTGCCAGCACCCCAGAAGGGGTCAATCAGCCTCAGCATTTT. Translation: CASTPEGVNQPQHF.

This clone occurred once. The CDR3 nucleotides read TGTGCCAGCAGCTTAGGGTCCGGGGGCCAAGAGACCCAGTACTTC. Encoded protein: CASSLGSGGQETQYF. V and J are TRBV7-2 and TRBJ2-5, with TRBD2 as a possible D gene (6 bases). V lost 1 base and J lost 1, with 10 bases in between. This CDR3 spans 15 amino acids. Germline CDR1 SGHTA, CDR2 FQGNSA.

The CDR3 loop reads CASSLRPEELYF. DNA for the CDR3: TGCGCCAGCAGCTTGAGGCCGGAGGAATTGTACTTC. The gene calls are TRBV5-1 and TRBJ2-4; D might be TRBD2 (5 bases). Per the germline V gene, CDR1 is SGHRS and CDR2 is YFSETQ. CDR3 length equals 12 residues. V lost 1 base, J lost 15 bases, and 14 bases lay in between.

V usage is TRBV6-5 and J usage is TRBJ1-2; 8 bases are shared with TRBD1. The germline CDR1 and CDR2 sequences are MNHEY and SVGAGI. J gave up 6 bases and V 5 bases, and 11 bases lay outside the gene matches. This CDR3 is 15 amino acids long. CDR3 DNA: TGTGCCAGCAGTCTTGCTACAGGGGGGAGAAATGGCTACACCTTC. As protein: CASSLATGGRNGYTF.

The chain has TRBV6-1 and TRBJ2-4, with 10 bases identical to TRBD1. The ends lost 6 bases at V and 8 bases at J; junction bases unmatched: 4. CDR1 is MNHNS and CDR2 is SASEGT in the germline V gene. The CDR3 has 13 residues. The CDR3 sequence is CASRRDRGDIQYF. The CDR3 DNA is TGTGCCAGCAGGCGGGACAGGGGTGACATTCAGTACTTC.

The rearrangement uses TRBV7-6 and TRBJ2-6; D gene uncertain. Germline V CDR1 and CDR2: SGHVS, FNYEAQ. This CDR3 has 13 residues. With 8 bases removed from V and 4 bases from J, the gap between germline ends came to 9 bases. CDR3 sequence (DNA): TGTGCCAGCTCCAGGTTGGGGGCCAACGTCCTGACTTTC. Translated: CASSRLGANVLTF.

This chain links TRBV10-1 with TRBJ2-7; perhaps TRBD2 as D (6 bases). The CDR3 totals 13 residues. Trimming cost V 6 bases and J 5 bases, with 14 bases left between them. Germline loops: CDR1 WNHNN, CDR2 SYGVQD (reference sequence). The CDR3 reads CASREEGSDEQYF. In DNA form, the CDR3 reads TGCGCCAGCAGGGAGGAGGGCAGCGACGAGCAGTACTTC.

The CDR3 DNA reads as TGCAGTGCCAGGACAGGCGGCGAGCAGTACTTC. Amino acid sequence: CSARTGGEQYF. The chain joins TRBV20-1 to TRBJ2-7; 7 bases agree with TRBD1. Trimming at V came to 6 bases and at J to 6 bases, leaving 5 bases not matched to a gene. CDR3 length: 11 amino acids. The germline gives CDR1 DFQATT, CDR2 SNEGSKA (reference sequence).

The chain joins TRBV5-4 to TRBJ1-1; D remains unclear. CDR1 and CDR2 from the germline V gene are SGHNT and YYREEE (reference sequence). Trimming removed 1 base from V and 6 bases from J, with 13 bases in between. The CDR3 runs to 14 residues. CDR3 nucleotides: TGTGCCAGCAGCTTGCCAGAGGGAAGGGCTGAAGCTTTCTTT. Translating gives CASSLPEGRAEAFF.

The V call is TRBV4-2, the J call TRBJ2-2; D not resolved. Germline V gene data show CDR1 as LGHNA and CDR2 as YNFKEQ. V lost 0 bases, J lost 1 base, and 9 bases lay in between. This CDR3 is built from 16 residues. CDR3 residues: CASSQDPDLNTGELFF. The CDR3 DNA sequence: TGTGCCAGCAGCCAAGATCCAGACTTGAACACCGGGGAGCTGTTTTTT.

The chain recombines TRBV25-1 with TRBJ1-3; the match to TRBD1 covers 7 bases. This CDR3 contains 13 residues. The germline gives CDR1 MGHDK, CDR2 SYGVNS. Trimming removed 6 bases from V and 7 bases from J; junction bases left unmatched: 6. The CDR3 reads CASRMQGENTIYF. The CDR3 DNA reads as TGTGCCAGCAGAATGCAGGGGGAGAACACCATATATTTT.

Written as DNA, the CDR3 is TGTGCCAGCAGCCCGGGGGAGGGGCCTGGCTACACCTTC. The encoded protein is CASSPGEGPGYTF. The chain joins TRBV28 to TRBJ1-2; a weak D match, TRBD1 (5 bases). Between the trimmed V and J ends, which lost 6 bases and 7 bases, there was a span of 15 bases. Germline V CDR1 and CDR2: MDHEN, SYDVKM. CDR3 length equals 13 residues.